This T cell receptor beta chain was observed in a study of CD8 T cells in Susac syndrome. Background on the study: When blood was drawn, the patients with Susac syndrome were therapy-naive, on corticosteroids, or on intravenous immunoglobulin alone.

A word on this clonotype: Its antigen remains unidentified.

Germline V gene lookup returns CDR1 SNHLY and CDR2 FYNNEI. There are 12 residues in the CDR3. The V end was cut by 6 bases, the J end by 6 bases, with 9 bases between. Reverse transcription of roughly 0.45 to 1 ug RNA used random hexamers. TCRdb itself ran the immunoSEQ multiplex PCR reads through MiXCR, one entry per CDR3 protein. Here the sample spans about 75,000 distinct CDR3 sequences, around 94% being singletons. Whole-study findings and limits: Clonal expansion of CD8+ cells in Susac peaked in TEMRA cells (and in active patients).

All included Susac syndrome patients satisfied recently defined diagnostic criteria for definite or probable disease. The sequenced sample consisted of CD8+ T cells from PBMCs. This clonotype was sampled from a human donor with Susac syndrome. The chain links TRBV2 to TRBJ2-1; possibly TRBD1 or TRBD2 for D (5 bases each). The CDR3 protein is CASRTGLNEQFF. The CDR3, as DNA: TGTGCCAGCAGGACGGGGCTCAATGAGCAGTTCTTC. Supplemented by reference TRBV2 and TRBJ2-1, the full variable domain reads EPEVTQTPSHQVTQMGQEVILRCVPISNHLYFYWYRQILGQKVEFLVSFYNNEISEKSEIFDDQFSVERPDGSNFTLKIRSTKLEDSAMYFCASRTGLNEQFFGPGTRLTVL.